This T cell receptor (beta chain) appears in the sequencing data of a study of PD-1 blockade in classical Hodgkin lymphoma. Whole-study results and caveats: Causes of the repertoire differences remain undefined, possibly disease activity or prior therapy.

No patient escaped relapse after autologous stem cell transplantation, and brentuximab vedotin exposure varied. Comments on this clone: Antigen specificity is unknown.

Germline-derived CDR1 and CDR2 are SGHTA and FQGTGA. The V end was cut by 1 base, the J end by 3 bases, with 13 bases between. The CDR3 is 16 residues long. Profiling relied on immunoSEQ multiplex PCR, and the TCRdb table lists in-frame clones only, not all of them. The data hold about 43,000 clones, with roughly three quarters observed a single time. The source is a human donor with classical Hodgkin lymphoma. The sample in question was peripheral blood mononuclear cells (PBMCs), obtained before the second cycle of nivolumab. The chain uses TRBV7-3 and TRBJ2-1; possible D gene TRBD2, 7 bases. CDR3 amino acids: CASSLIGGGLYNEQFF. The DNA for the CDR3 is TGTGCCAGCAGCTTAATCGGCGGGGGCCTCTACAATGAGCAGTTCTTC.